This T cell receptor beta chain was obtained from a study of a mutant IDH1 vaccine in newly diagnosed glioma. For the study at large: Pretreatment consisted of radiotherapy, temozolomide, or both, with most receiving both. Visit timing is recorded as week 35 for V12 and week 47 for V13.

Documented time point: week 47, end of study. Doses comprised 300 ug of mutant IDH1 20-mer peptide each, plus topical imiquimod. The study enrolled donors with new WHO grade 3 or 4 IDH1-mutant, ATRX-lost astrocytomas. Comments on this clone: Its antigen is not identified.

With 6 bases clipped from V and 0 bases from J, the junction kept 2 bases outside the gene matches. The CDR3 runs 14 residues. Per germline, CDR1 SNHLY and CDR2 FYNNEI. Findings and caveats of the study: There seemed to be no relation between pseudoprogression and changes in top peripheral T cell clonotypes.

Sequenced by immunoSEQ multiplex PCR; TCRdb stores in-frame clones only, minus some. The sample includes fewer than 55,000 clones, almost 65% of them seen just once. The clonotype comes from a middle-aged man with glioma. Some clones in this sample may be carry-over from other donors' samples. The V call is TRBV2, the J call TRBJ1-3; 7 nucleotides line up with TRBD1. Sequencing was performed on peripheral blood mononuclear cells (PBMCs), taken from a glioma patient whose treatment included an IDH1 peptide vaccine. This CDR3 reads CASRGTVSGNTIYF. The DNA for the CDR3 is TGTGCCAGCAGGGGGACAGTCTCTGGAAACACCATATATTTT.